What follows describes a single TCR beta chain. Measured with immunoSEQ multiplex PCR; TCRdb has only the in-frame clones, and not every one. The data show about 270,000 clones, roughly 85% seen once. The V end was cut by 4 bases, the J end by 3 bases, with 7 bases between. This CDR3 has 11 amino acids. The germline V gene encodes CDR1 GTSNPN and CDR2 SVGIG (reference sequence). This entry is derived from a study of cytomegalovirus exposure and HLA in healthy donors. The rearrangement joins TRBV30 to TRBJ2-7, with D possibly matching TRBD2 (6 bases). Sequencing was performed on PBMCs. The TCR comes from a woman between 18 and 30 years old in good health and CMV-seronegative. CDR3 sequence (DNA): TGTGCCTGGATGCGGGGCTACGAGCAGTACTTC. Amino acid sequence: CAWMRGYEQYF.